Below, 27 T cell receptor beta chains from the same sample are listed, as sequenced in a study of early T cells in non-severe SARS-CoV-2 infection. MiXCR, run by TCRdb on the 5' RACE reads, gives a single entry per CDR3 protein. This sample carries over 75,000 distinct CDR3 sequences, over 10% of them seen once, and the ten largest clones take around 2%. Sample: whole blood. These receptors all stem from an adult who was a healthcare worker with PCR-confirmed SARS-CoV-2 infection or an uninfected control (not recorded which).

This clonotype showed up many times. The genes are TRBV29-1 and TRBJ1-1, with D unresolved. Germline V lookup: CDR1 SQVTM, CDR2 ANQGSEA. The germline V and J ends were trimmed by 3 bases and 8 bases, with 7 bases remaining between them. This CDR3 is built from 10 residues. The CDR3 DNA reads as TGCAGCGTTGATCTCGGAGAAGCTTTCTTT. Translated: CSVDLGEAFF.

In this sample, this clonotype turned up many times. V and J are TRBV5-1 and TRBJ1-6; a weak D match, TRBD1 (6 bases). The ends were cut back, 6 bases at V and 5 bases at J, with 12 bases in the middle. Germline V gene data show CDR1 as SGHRS and CDR2 as YFSETQ. The CDR3 runs to 14 residues. The CDR3 here is CASTGARDNSPLHF. The CDR3 bases are TGCGCCAGCACAGGGGCCAGGGATAATTCACCCCTCCACTTT.

This clonotype appeared a few times. The CDR3 is CASSRGFNSPLHF. For the CDR3, the DNA is TGTGCCAGCAGCAGAGGGTTCAATTCACCCCTCCACTTT. The rearrangement uses TRBV11-3 and TRBJ1-6, with D uncertain. The V end was cut by 5 bases, the J end by 7 bases, with 9 bases between. Germline CDR1 SGHNT, CDR2 YENEEA. The length of the CDR3 is 13 residues. The full variable domain, with the rest looked up from reference TRBV11-3 and TRBJ1-6, is EAGVVQSPRYKIIEKKQPVAFWCNPISGHNTLYWYLQNLGQGPELLIRYENEEAVDDSQLPKDRFSAERLKGVDSTLKIQPAELGDSAVYLCASSRGFNSPLHFGNGTRLTVT.

In this sample, this clonotype turned up a few times. V usage is TRBV7-9 and J usage is TRBJ1-1, with D unclear. Trimming shortened V by 5 bases and J by 11 bases, and 18 bases separated the two germline ends. The CDR3 sequence is 13 residues long. Germline V gene sequence: CDR1 SEHNR, CDR2 FQNEAQ (reference sequence). The CDR3: CASSLRTLNGAFF. The CDR3 DNA is TGTGCCAGCAGCCTGCGGACCCTCAATGGGGCTTTCTTT.

The chain joins TRBV29-1 to TRBJ2-3; D possibly matches TRBD1 or TRBD2 (5 bases each). Trimming shortened V by 2 bases and J by 1 base, and 13 bases separated the two germline ends. This CDR3 has 15 amino acids. CDR1 is SQVTM, CDR2 ANQGSEA, per germline. The CDR3 sequence: CSVEPGAGRTDTQYF. The DNA for the CDR3 is TGCAGCGTTGAACCCGGGGCAGGACGCACAGATACGCAGTATTTT.

This rearrangement joins TRBV5-1 to TRBJ1-2, with TRBD1 as a possible D gene (5 bases). The CDR3 totals 15 residues. The germline V and J ends were trimmed by 4 bases and 8 bases, with 21 bases remaining between them. The germline CDR1 and CDR2 sequences are SGHRS and YFSETQ. The CDR3 DNA reads TGCGCCAGCAGCCCTACCCCCCCCCAGGGTGGAGGCTACACCTTC. It is translated as CASSPTPPQGGGYTF.

The V gene is TRBV9, the J gene TRBJ1-1; D unclear. V was shortened by 3 bases and J by 2 bases, with 11 bases between the two germline ends. This CDR3 is built from 14 residues. The germline V gene has CDR1 SGDLS and CDR2 YYNGEE. The CDR3 sequence is CASSAEPDNTEAFF. DNA of the CDR3: TGTGCCAGCAGCGCAGAACCCGACAACACTGAAGCTTTCTTT.

Only a few counts were recorded for this clonotype. The J gene is TRBJ2-7, the V gene TRBV25-1; D gene ambiguous. CDR1 is MGHDK, CDR2 SYGVNS, per germline. CDR3 size: 12 residues. V was clipped by 1 base and J by 3 bases, with 4 bases between them. CDR3 DNA: TGTGCCAGCAGTGAATCAATCTACGAGCAGTACTTC. Its protein product is CASSESIYEQYF.

This clonotype has more than one count but fewer than ten. The chain couples TRBV12-3 or TRBV12-4 to TRBJ1-1; no clear D. V was trimmed by 11 bases and J by 0 bases, leaving 13 bases between them. This CDR3 contains 13 residues. The CDR3 spells CAVRREMNTEAFF. The CDR3 nucleotides read TGTGCCGTTCGGAGAGAGATGAACACTGAAGCTTTCTTT.

The J gene is TRBJ1-6, the V gene TRBV9; D is undetermined. The V gene lost 0 bases and the J gene lost 0 bases, with 7 bases spanning the gap. Germline V CDR1 and CDR2: SGDLS, YYNGEE. The CDR3 sequence is 16 residues long. CDR3 sequence (DNA): TGTGCCAGCAGCGTAGACGGGAGCTCCTATAATTCACCCCTCCACTTT. Its protein is CASSVDGSSYNSPLHF.

This clonotype has just a few counts. The rearrangement joins TRBV10-1 to TRBJ2-2; perhaps TRBD2 as D (5 bases). The germline gives CDR1 WNHNN, CDR2 SYGVQD (reference sequence). This CDR3 contains 14 residues. V dropped 4 bases and J dropped 4 bases, with 10 bases sitting between them. CDR3 in amino acids: CASSGRRSTGELFF. The CDR3 coding sequence is TGCGCCAGCAGTGGAAGGAGGTCCACCGGGGAGCTGTTTTTT.

In its sample, this clonotype was seen a few times. This chain uses TRBV29-1 with TRBJ1-1; D call uncertain. The CDR3 runs to 13 residues. The germline CDR1 and CDR2 sequences are SQVTM and ANQGSEA. The V end lost 1 base, the J end lost 1 base, and 7 bases lay between the germline ends. The CDR3 sequence: CSVEVGQNTEAFF. The CDR3 bases are TGCAGCGTTGAAGTGGGCCAGAACACTGAAGCTTTCTTT.

This clonotype appeared a few times. The V call is TRBV7-9, the J call TRBJ2-7; D may be TRBD2 (5 bases). Looked up from germline, CDR1 is SEHNR and CDR2 is FQNEAQ (reference sequence). The germline V and J ends were trimmed by 5 bases and 7 bases, with 15 bases remaining between them. The CDR3 consists of 13 residues. The CDR3 sequence is CASSPPGVEEQYF. As DNA, the CDR3 is TGTGCCAGCAGCCCTCCCGGGGTTGAGGAGCAGTACTTC.

This clonotype was seen only a few times. The rearrangement joins TRBV5-1 to TRBJ1-6; tentative D call: TRBD1 (5 bases). The CDR3 spans 15 residues. The germline V and J ends were trimmed by 4 bases and 5 bases, with 13 bases remaining between them. Per the germline V gene, CDR1 is SGHRS and CDR2 is YFSETQ. CDR3 nucleotides: TGCGCCAGCAGCCCCGGGACGACCGATAATTCACCCCTCCACTTT. Protein sequence: CASSPGTTDNSPLHF.

This chain uses TRBV29-1 with TRBJ2-5; D may be TRBD1 (5 bases). The CDR3 runs 13 residues. Trimming removed 3 bases from V and 2 bases from J, with 10 bases in between. Per germline, CDR1 SQVTM and CDR2 ANQGSEA. CDR3 protein: CSVDKGVQETQYF. The CDR3 DNA reads TGCAGCGTTGACAAAGGGGTTCAAGAGACCCAGTACTTC.

In its sample, this clonotype was seen a few times. The CDR3 DNA reads TGTGCCAGCAGCTTGAAATGGCCTCAAGAGACCCAGTACTTC. Residues: CASSLKWPQETQYF. The rearrangement joins TRBV5-8 to TRBJ2-5; D not resolved. Trimming pared 1 base from V and 2 bases from J, leaving 9 bases between. Germline CDR1 reads SGHTS; CDR2 reads YDEGEE. This CDR3 comprises 14 residues.

The rearrangement joins TRBV28 to TRBJ2-1, with no clear D. This CDR3 is 13 amino acids long. V lost 1 base and J lost 9, with 10 bases in between. Germline CDR1 MDHEN, CDR2 SYDVKM. The CDR3: CASSLSPPGEQFF. Here the CDR3 DNA reads TGTGCCAGCAGTTTATCCCCCCCGGGTGAGCAGTTCTTC.

The rearrangement links TRBV6-5 to TRBJ2-7; 8 nucleotides match TRBD2. Germline values: CDR1 MNHEY, CDR2 SVGAGI. Trimming removed 5 bases from V and 2 bases from J; junction bases left unmatched: 11. The CDR3 is 16 residues long. CDR3 in DNA: TGTGCCAGCAGTACCGGCCCAGCGGGGGAGACCTACGAGCAGTACTTC. This encodes CASSTGPAGETYEQYF.

A few counts support this clonotype. V is TRBV19 and J is TRBJ1-1; D remains ambiguous. Germline CDR1 reads LNHDA; CDR2 reads SQIVND (reference sequence). The CDR3 is 13 amino acids. Trimming removed 4 bases from V and 3 bases from J, with 9 bases in between. CDR3 DNA: TGTGCCAGTAGTACTGAGGGTTACACTGAAGCTTTCTTT. This translates into CASSTEGYTEAFF.

This clonotype showed up many times. V gene TRBV7-9 combines with J gene TRBJ1-6; D is undetermined. CDR3 length: 17 amino acids. Germline V gene data show CDR1 as SEHNR and CDR2 as FQNEAQ (reference sequence). Trimming pared 5 bases from V and 0 bases from J, leaving 14 bases between. The DNA of the CDR3 is TGTGCCAGCAGCCCCAGTGGGAGGAGCTCCTATAATTCACCCCTCCACTTT. Amino acids: CASSPSGRSSYNSPLHF.

This clonotype was recorded many times. The rearrangement joins TRBV4-1 to TRBJ2-5; D call uncertain. The CDR3 extends over 16 amino acids. Per the germline V gene, CDR1 is MGHRA and CDR2 is YSYEKL. Deletions cut 2 bases from V and 1 base from J, with 14 bases between. CDR3 in amino acids: CASSQSDPLFQETQYF. DNA for the CDR3: TGCGCCAGCAGCCAATCCGACCCGCTTTTCCAAGAGACCCAGTACTTC.

The chain combines TRBV28 with TRBJ1-1, with TRBD1 identical over 7 bases. This CDR3 has 14 residues. CDR1 is MDHEN and CDR2 is SYDVKM in the germline V gene. The V segment lost 4 bases and the J segment 7 bases; nucleotides outside the gene matches: 9. The CDR3 region is CASSYDRVAVEAFF. For the CDR3, the DNA is TGTGCCAGCAGTTACGACAGGGTTGCGGTTGAAGCTTTCTTT.

J is TRBJ2-7 and V is TRBV4-2, with 7 positions matching TRBD2. The V gene end was trimmed by 0 bases and the J gene end by 4 bases; junction bases not matched to a gene: 3. The CDR3 contains 14 residues. Germline CDR1 and CDR2: LGHNA and YNFKEQ. CDR3 residues: CASSQDQRGYEQYF. The CDR3 nucleotides read TGTGCCAGCAGCCAAGACCAGCGGGGATACGAGCAGTACTTC.

The chain joins TRBV20-1 to TRBJ2-7, with a tentative D call TRBD2 (6 bases). Germline V gene lookup returns CDR1 DFQATT and CDR2 SNEGSKA (reference sequence). The CDR3 runs 17 residues. V was shortened by 4 bases and J by 2 bases, with 24 bases between the two germline ends. The CDR3 loop reads CSAMGPGEFVGTYEQYF. CDR3 DNA sequence: TGCAGTGCTATGGGCCCGGGAGAGTTCGTGGGGACCTACGAGCAGTACTTC.

V is TRBV29-1 and J is TRBJ1-3; perhaps TRBD1 as D (5 bases). CDR1 SQVTM and CDR2 ANQGSEA come from the germline V gene. This CDR3 has 12 residues. The CDR3 is CGVEGSGNTIYF. The DNA of the CDR3 is TGCGGAGTGGAGGGGTCTGGAAACACCATATATTTT.

This clonotype has just a few counts. Written as DNA, the CDR3 is TGTGCCAGCAGTTTAGCGCCCCAGATCGAGCAGTTCTTC. Its protein is CASSLAPQIEQFF. The chain is built from TRBV12-3 or TRBV12-4 and TRBJ2-1, with unresolved D. The CDR3 length is 13 residues. Trimming took off 0 bases at V and 10 bases at J, with 10 bases between the two ends.

The V call is TRBV7-8, the J call TRBJ2-7; D is tentatively TRBD1 or TRBD2 (7 bases each). Per germline, CDR1 SGHVS and CDR2 FQNEAQ. V lost 4 bases and J 2 bases, leaving 15 bases between the germline ends. This CDR3 comprises 15 residues. This chain's CDR3 is CASSSRQGGAYEQYF. Here the CDR3 DNA reads TGTGCCAGCAGCTCCCGACAGGGAGGGGCCTACGAGCAGTACTTC.